Below, one TCR beta chain is given with its context. The CDR3 runs 15 residues. Trimming removed 5 bases from V and 0 bases from J, with 13 bases in between. Germline CDR1 reads SGHNT; CDR2 reads YYREEE (reference sequence). Per the authors' pipeline: From reference gene primer amplification, estimates of nucleated cell counts were derived. The repertoire was sequenced with immunoSEQ multiplex PCR; TCRdb's copy has only in-frame clones and lacks some. Clonal size and the V and J genes are those of that table, whereas D and trimming came from the DNA. The sample contains about 210,000 clones, about 82% of which appear only once. This record comes from a study of blood T cell repertoires in COVID-19. Study background: COVID-19 samples, acute and convalescent, were from the United States, Italy and Spain. The analysed material was cDNA or gDNA that came from T cells, B-cell-depleted T cells, or PBMCs.

Seattle participants joined during active infection and were tracked over time. The clonotype comes from a woman aged 70-85 years with COVID-19, enrolled during active disease. The source material was peripheral blood. The rearrangement joins TRBV5-4 to TRBJ2-3; TRBD2 might be the D (5 bases). This CDR3 reads CASRYGLASTDTQYF. CDR3 nucleotide sequence: TGTGCCAGCAGGTACGGACTCGCTAGCACAGATACGCAGTATTTT.